This T cell receptor (beta chain) was profiled in a study of CD8+ T cells in alopecia areata. cDNA reverse transcribed from extracted RNA served as the sequencing template. Produced via immunoSEQ multiplex PCR; TCRdb's table is partial and in-frame only. The data hold 100,000 to 150,000 clones, with over 60% observed a single time. The TCR originated in a human donor in good health. The specimen was CD4+ T cells sorted from blood.

CDR3 DNA: TGCAGCGCGTGGACTAGAACCTACAATGAGCAGTTCTTC. Protein sequence: CSAWTRTYNEQFF. The rearrangement joins TRBV29-1 to TRBJ2-1; 7 nucleotides line up with TRBD2. The CDR3 spans 13 residues. Trimming took 7 bases from V and 2 from J; bases not matched to a gene: 5. CDR1 is SQVTM, CDR2 ANQGSEA, per germline.